This is a list of T cell receptor beta chains from one sample in a study of sequential checkpoint blockade in melanoma. Sequenced by immunoSEQ multiplex PCR; TCRdb stores in-frame clones only, minus some. Of 4,000 to 5,500 clones in the sample, 70% to 85% were seen once. Sequencing was performed on CD8+ T cells sorted from blood (inferred from file names), taken from a patient given nivolumab and ipilimumab in sequence. The origin of the receptors is a human donor with melanoma. Each CDR3 is given with its conserved first and last residue. Each record gives: clone size, D gene, J gene, V gene, CDR3 protein, CDR3 DNA. The D gene is left open where the match is weak. Size is omitted from some rows. Given values are once, few, many or a class for expanded clones.

.	.	TRBJ1-6	TRBV6-1	CASSETLETYNSPLHF	TGTGCCAGCAGTGAAACTTTGGAGACTTATAATTCACCCCTCCACTTT
.	.	TRBJ2-5	TRBV11-2	CASSFSTHRATEYF	TGTGCCAGCAGCTTTTCGACCCACCGAGCGACTGAGTACTTC
few	.	TRBJ2-1	TRBV7-3	CASSLGPGNEQFF	TGTGCCAGCAGCTTAGGACCGGGGAATGAGCAGTTCTTC
medium-sized	TRBD1	TRBJ2-3	TRBV28	CASSPWDQGADTQYF	TGTGCCAGCAGTCCCTGGGACCAGGGGGCAGATACGCAGTATTTT
.	.	TRBJ1-3	TRBV2	CASNNRYSGNTIYF	TGTGCCAGCAACAACAGGTACTCTGGAAACACCATATATTTT
.	TRBD2	TRBJ2-7	TRBV5-8	CASSPPAGLAGVFPSYEQYF	TGTGCCAGCAGCCCGCCCGCGGGACTAGCGGGAGTTTTTCCCTCCTACGAGCAGTACTTC
.	.	TRBJ1-1	TRBV5-1	CASSLGLGGTEAFF	TGCGCCAGCAGCTTAGGACTGGGAGGGACTGAAGCTTTCTTT
.	.	TRBJ1-1	TRBV6-5	CASSNTGSLVAFF	TGTGCCAGCAGTAATACAGGGTCCCTTGTGGCTTTCTTT
.	.	TRBJ2-7	TRBV7-9	CASSLETGHAYEQYF	TGTGCCAGCAGCTTAGAGACAGGTCACGCCTACGAGCAGTACTTC
.	TRBD1	TRBJ2-7	TRBV7-2	CASSLVAGGVGYGHEQYF	TGTGCCAGCAGCTTAGTTGCAGGGGGCGTAGGGTATGGTCACGAGCAGTACTTC
.	.	TRBJ2-1	TRBV9	CASSTRVAEYNEQFF	TGTGCCAGCAGCACGCGGGTAGCTGAATACAATGAGCAGTTCTTC
.	.	TRBJ2-1	TRBV7-8	CASSLGQFEQFF	TGTGCCAGCAGCCTTGGACAGTTTGAGCAGTTCTTC